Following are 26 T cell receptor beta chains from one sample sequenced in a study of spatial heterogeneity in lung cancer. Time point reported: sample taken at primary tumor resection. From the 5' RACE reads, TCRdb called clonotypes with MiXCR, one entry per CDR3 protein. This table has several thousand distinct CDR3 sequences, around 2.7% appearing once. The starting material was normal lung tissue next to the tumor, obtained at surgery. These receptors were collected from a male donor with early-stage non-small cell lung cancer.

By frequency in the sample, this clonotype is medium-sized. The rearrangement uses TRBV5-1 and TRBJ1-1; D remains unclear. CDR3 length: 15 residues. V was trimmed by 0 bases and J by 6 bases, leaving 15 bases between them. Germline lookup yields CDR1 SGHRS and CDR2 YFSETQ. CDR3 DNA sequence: TGCGCCAGCAGCTTGGGGTCCCGGAATTCACCTGAAGCTTTCTTT. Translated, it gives CASSLGSRNSPEAFF.

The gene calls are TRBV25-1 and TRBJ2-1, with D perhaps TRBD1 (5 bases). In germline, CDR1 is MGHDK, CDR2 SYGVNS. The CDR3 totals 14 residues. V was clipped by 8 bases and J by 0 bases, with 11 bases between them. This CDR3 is CASRTHTSYNEQFF. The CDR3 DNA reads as TGTGCCAGCCGGACACACACCTCCTACAATGAGCAGTTCTTC. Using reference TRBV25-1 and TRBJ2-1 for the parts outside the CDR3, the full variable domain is EADIYQTPRYLVIGTGKKITLECSQTMGHDKMYWYQQDPGMELHLIHYSYGVNSTEKGDLSSESTVSRIRTEHFPLTLESARPSHTSQYLCASRTHTSYNEQFFGPGTRLTVL.

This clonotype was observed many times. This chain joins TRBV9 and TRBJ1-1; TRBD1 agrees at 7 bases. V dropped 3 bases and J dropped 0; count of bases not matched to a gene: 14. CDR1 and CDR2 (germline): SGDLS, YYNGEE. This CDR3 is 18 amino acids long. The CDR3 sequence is CASSGNYRGQTMNTEAFF. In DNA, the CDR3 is TGTGCCAGCAGCGGAAACTACAGGGGACAAACCATGAACACTGAAGCTTTCTTT.

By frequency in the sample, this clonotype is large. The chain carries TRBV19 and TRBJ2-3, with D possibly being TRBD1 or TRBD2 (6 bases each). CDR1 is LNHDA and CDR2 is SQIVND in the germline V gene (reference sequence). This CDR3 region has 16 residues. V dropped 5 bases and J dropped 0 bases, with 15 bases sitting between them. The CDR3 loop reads CASSSGGGSSTDTQYF. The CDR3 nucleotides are TGTGCCAGTAGTTCCGGGGGCGGATCTAGCACAGATACGCAGTATTTT.

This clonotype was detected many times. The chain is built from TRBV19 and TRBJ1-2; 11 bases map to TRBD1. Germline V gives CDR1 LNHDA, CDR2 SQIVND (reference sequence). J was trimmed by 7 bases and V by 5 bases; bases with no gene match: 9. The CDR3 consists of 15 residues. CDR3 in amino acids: CASSHRTGTGGGYTF. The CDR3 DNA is TGTGCCAGTAGTCACCGGACCGGGACAGGGGGTGGCTACACCTTC.

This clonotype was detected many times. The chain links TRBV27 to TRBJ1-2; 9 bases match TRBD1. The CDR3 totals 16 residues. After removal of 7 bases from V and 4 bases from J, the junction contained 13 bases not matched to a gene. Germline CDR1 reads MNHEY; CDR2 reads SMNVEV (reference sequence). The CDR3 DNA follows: TGTGCCAGCACTCCTGTCCTGGGACAGGGCTCCTATGGCTACACCTTC. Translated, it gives CASTPVLGQGSYGYTF.

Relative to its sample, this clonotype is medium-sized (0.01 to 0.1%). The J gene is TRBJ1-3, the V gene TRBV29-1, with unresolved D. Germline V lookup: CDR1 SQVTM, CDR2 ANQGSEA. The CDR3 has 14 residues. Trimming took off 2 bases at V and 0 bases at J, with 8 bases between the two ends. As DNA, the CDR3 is TGCAGCGTTGAATCTGGGAACTCTGGAAACACCATATATTTT. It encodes CSVESGNSGNTIYF.

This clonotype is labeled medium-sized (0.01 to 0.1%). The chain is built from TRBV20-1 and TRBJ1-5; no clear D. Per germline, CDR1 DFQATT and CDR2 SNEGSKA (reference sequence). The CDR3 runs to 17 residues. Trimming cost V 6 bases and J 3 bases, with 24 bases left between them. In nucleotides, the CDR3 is TGCAGTGCCACTACCGGGCTACGGAGCCCTTTCAATCAGCCCCAGCATTTT. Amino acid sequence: CSATTGLRSPFNQPQHF.

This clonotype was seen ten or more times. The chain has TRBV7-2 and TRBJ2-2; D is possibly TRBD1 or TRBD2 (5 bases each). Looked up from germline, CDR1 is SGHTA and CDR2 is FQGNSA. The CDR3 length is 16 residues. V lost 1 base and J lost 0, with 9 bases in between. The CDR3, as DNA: TGTGCCAGCAGCTTAGTAACGGGGCCGAACACCGGGGAGCTGTTTTTT. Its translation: CASSLVTGPNTGELFF.

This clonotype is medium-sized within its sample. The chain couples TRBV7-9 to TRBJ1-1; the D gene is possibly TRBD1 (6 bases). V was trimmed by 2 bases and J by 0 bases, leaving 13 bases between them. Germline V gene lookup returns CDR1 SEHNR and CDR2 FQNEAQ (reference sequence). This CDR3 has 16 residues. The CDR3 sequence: CASSLHRAHMNTEAFF. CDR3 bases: TGTGCCAGCAGCTTACACAGGGCTCACATGAACACTGAAGCTTTCTTT.

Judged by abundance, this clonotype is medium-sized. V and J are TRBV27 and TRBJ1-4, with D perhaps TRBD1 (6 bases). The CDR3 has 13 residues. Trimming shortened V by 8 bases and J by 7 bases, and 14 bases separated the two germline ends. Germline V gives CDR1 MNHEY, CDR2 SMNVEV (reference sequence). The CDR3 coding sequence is TGTGCCAGCGGGCCGGGGGCGGTTGAAAAACTGTTTTTT. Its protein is CASGPGAVEKLFF.

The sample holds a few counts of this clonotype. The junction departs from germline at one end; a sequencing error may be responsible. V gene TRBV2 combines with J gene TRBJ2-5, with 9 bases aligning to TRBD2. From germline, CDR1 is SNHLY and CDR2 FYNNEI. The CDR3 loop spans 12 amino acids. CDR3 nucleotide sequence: TGTGCCAGCAGTCCGCTACTAGCGGGCCGGGCCTTC. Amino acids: CASSPLLAGRAF.

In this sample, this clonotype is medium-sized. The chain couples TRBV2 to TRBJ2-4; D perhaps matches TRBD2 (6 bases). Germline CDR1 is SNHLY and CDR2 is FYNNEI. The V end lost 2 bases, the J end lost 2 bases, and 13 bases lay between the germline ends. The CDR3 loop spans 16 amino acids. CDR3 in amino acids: CASSEFVAGTKNIQYF. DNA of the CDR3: TGTGCCAGCAGTGAATTTGTTGCGGGGACCAAAAACATTCAGTACTTC.

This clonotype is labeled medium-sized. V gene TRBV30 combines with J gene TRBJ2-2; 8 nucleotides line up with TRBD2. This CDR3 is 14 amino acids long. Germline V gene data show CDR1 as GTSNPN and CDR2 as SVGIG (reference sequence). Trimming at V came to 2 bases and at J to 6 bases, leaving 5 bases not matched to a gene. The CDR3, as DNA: TGTGCCTGGAGTTCCGGGGGGGTCCCCGGGGAGCTGTTTTTT. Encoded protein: CAWSSGGVPGELFF.

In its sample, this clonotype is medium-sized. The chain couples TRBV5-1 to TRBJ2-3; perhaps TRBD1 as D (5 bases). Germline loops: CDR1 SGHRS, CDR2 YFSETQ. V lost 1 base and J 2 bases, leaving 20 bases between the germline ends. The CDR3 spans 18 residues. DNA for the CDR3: TGCGCCAGCAGCTTGTTTTCAGGGCGGCGACGGCCCACAGATACGCAGTATTTT. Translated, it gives CASSLFSGRRRPTDTQYF.

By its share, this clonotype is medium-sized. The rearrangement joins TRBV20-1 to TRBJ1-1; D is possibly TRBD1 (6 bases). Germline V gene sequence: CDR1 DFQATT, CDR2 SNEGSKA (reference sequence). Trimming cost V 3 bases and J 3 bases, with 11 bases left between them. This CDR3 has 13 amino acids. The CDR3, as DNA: TGCAGTGCTAGGGGCAGGGGTGACACTGAAGCTTTCTTT. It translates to CSARGRGDTEAFF.

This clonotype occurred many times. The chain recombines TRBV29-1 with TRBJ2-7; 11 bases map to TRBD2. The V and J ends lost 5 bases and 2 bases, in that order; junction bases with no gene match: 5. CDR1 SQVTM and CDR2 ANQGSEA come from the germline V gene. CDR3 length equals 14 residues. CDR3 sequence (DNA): TGCAGCGTTAGGCTAGCGGGGGGACCCTACGAGCAGTACGTC. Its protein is CSVRLAGGPYEQYV.

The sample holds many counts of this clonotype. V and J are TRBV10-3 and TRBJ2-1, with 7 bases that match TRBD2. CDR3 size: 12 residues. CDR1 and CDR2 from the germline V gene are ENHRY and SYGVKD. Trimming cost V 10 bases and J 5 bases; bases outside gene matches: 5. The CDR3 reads CATSGPNNEQFF. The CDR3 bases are TGTGCCACTAGCGGACCAAACAATGAGCAGTTCTTC.

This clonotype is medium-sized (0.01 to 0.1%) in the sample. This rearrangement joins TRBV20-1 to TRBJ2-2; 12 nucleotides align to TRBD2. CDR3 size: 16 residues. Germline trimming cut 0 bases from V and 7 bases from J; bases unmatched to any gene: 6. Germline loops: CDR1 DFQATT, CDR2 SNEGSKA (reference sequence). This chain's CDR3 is CSARDPTSGGGGELFF. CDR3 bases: TGCAGTGCTAGAGACCCGACTAGCGGGGGAGGCGGGGAGCTGTTTTTT.

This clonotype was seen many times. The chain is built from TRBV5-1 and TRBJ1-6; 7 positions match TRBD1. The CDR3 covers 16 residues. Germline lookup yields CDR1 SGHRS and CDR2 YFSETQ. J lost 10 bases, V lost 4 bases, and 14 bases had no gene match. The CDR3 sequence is CASSEQDRATKSPLHF. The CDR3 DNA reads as TGCGCCAGCAGCGAACAAGACAGGGCTACCAAGTCACCCCTCCACTTT.

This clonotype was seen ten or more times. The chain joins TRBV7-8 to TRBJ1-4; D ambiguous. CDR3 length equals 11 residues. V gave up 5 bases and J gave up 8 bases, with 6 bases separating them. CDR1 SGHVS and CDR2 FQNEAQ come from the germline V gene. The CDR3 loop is CASSPREKLFF. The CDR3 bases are TGTGCCAGCAGCCCCAGGGAAAAACTGTTTTTT.

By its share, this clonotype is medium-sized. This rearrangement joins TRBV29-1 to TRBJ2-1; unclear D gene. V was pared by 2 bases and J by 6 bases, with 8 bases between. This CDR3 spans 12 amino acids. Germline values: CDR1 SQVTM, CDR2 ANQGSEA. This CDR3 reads CSVESTGNEQFF. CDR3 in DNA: TGCAGCGTTGAATCAACGGGCAATGAGCAGTTCTTC.

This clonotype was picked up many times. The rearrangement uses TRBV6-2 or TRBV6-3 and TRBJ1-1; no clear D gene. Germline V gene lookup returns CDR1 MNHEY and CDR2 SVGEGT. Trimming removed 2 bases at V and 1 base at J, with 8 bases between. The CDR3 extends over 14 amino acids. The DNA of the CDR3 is TGTGCCAGCAGTTACACTCGGGGGAACACTGAAGCTTTCTTT. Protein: CASSYTRGNTEAFF.

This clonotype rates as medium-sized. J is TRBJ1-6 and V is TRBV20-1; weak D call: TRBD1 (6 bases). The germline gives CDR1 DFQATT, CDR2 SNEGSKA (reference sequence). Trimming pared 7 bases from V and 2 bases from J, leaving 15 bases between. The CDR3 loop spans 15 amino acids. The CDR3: CSVTVGGAYNSPLHF. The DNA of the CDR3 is TGCAGTGTCACAGTCGGGGGCGCCTATAATTCACCCCTCCACTTT.

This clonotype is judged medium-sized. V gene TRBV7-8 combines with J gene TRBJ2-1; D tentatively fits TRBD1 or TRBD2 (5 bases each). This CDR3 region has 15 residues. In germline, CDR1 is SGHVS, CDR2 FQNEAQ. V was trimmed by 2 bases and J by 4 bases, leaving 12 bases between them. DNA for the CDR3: TGTGCCAGCAGCTTAAGACGGGGACCATACAATGAGCAGTTCTTC. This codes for CASSLRRGPYNEQFF.

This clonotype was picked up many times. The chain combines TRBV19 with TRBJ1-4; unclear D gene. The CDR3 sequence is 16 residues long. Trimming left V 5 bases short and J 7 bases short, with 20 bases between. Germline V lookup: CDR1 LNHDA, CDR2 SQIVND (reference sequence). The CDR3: CASSPERVRAGEKLFF. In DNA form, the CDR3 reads TGTGCCAGTAGTCCTGAACGGGTCCGAGCGGGTGAAAAACTGTTTTTT.